The source of this TCR beta chain is a study of T cells in Graves' hyperthyroidism and ophthalmopathy (dated by TCRdb to between 2019 and 2020). For the study in its entirety: Peripheral blood was collected at initial diagnosis, before any treatment. The paper reports TCR Vbeta CDR3 sequencing of some 140 peripheral blood samples: approximately 41 ophthalmopathy, over 70 hyperthyroidism and approximately 17 progressor patients. TCR V-J signatures able to tell the groups apart were searched for in a discovery cohort of 100 patients, of whom more than 40 had Graves' ophthalmopathy and roughly 57 had stable Graves' hyperthyroidism. The 95 to 100 discovery patients were randomly divided into training and test sets at a 7:3 ratio. In addition, the study compared T-cell repertoires in thyroid tissue and in blood from five or six Graves' hyperthyroidism patients. Once sampling was done, hyperthyroidism patients were given methimazole at a starting dose of 30 mg daily, whereas ophthalmopathy patients were given high-dose intravenous methylprednisolone. Prospective prediction of ophthalmopathy was tested in an independent validation cohort consisting of about 20 hyperthyroidism patients and 17 patients who later progressed to ophthalmopathy.

TCR beta CDR3 regions were amplified from RNA transcripts. The TCR CDR3 was subjected to a first round of RT-PCR using the HTBI primer set and the Qiagen OneStep RT-PCR kit. A second multiplex PCR round built the libraries, followed by size selection and purification. Sequencing of the libraries was done on an Illumina HiSeq2000 using paired-end 100 bp reads. The original methods were these. SOAPnuke was used to process the raw data, with reads discarded if the reads contained adapters or uncalled bases, had a mean Phred below 15, or lacked an exact constant-primer or identifier match. High-quality paired reads were merged using COPE v1.2.5, and each unique nucleotide sequence was defined as a clonotype. Clonotypes were aligned to IMGT TRBV, TRBD and TRBJ reference segments using MiTCR v1.1. Only V-J combinations with frequency above 0.0001, covering 99% to 99.2% of repertoires, were analysed. A TCS score was defined as the ratio of F50 (clonal expansion) to E x V (chaos), with BLOSUM62-based TCRdist applied between CDR3 peptides within each V-J. Welch's t-statistics and random forest reduced around 550 V-J features to roughly 13, which were used in a naive Bayes classifier (R e1071). The Morisita-Horn index was used to measure how similar the thyroid and blood repertoires were. TCRdb trimmed public reads at Q25 via fastp, called clones via MiXCR and kept in-frame beta chains. Identical CDR3 proteins give one entry, which carries the most common genes and DNA. It is TCRdb's table, rather than the study itself, that gives the V and J calls and clone size. The sample yields hundreds of thousands of distinct CDR3 sequences; roughly 15% were counted once. Together, the top ten hold roughly 4.3% of the sample.

Moderately to severely active disease, a Clinical Activity Score of at least 3, a NOSPECS grade of at least 4, and a duration under 3 months were present in ophthalmopathy patients. Exclusion was applied to patients with uncontrolled infections, other autoimmune diseases, pregnancy or lactation. Diagnoses were established on the basis of clinical symptoms, serum thyroxine and TRAb, thyroid ultrasound, and orbital computed tomography. PBMCs were isolated from 7.5 to 10 ml of fresh peripheral blood by Ficoll-Paque density gradient centrifugation. Trizol reagent was used to extract total RNA, and RNA quality was then checked on an Agilent 2100 Bioanalyzer. Study-level results and caveats: Ophthalmopathy was separated from stable hyperthyroidism by a 13 V-J signature model, with around 88% sensitivity and around 81% specificity obtained in cross-validation and 80%/75% obtained in testing. In validation, progression to ophthalmopathy was predicted by the model with 55% to 71% sensitivity and under 85% specificity, a median of about 6 months before onset. No statistical method was used to set the sample size in advance, and investigators knew the group allocation. Most expanded thyroid clonotypes (frequency above 0.001) were also detected in blood, a finding suggesting that blood repertoires may reflect thyroid immune responses.

This clonotype was counted at least ten times. Its cognate antigen has yet to be identified. Qualities for individual bases were not recorded, and no much larger clone is one base off. The source is a woman between 35 and 50 years old with Graves' ophthalmopathy. The sample consisted of blood.

The nucleotide sequence reads TGTGCCAGCAGCCCCTACCCGCTGGCGGGAGGGGCCGAGACCCAGTACTTC. Its coded protein is CASSPYPLAGGAETQYF. Recombination linked TRBV7-2 to TRBJ2-5; TRBD2 matches 9 bases in the middle. Relative to germline, V is missing 5 bases and J is missing 5 bases, with 15 bases of the junction outside any gene match. The CDR3 goes from the cysteine to the phenylalanine over 17 residues. The DNA shown is the 51-base CDR3, in frame from base 1. CDR1 and CDR2, looked up from the germline V gene, are SGHTA and FQGNSA.